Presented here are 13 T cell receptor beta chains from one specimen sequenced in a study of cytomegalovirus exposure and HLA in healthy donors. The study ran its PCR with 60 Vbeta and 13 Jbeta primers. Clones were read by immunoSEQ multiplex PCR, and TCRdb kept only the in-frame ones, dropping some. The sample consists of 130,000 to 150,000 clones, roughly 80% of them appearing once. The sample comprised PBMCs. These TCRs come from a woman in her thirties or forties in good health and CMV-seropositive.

CDR3 DNA sequence: TGTGCCAGCAGCCAAGAATGGGCTAGCGGGGGCACAGATACGCAGTATTTT. Translated, it gives CASSQEWASGGTDTQYF. This sequence joins TRBV4-2 and TRBJ2-3, with 9 bases lining up with TRBD2. Germline-derived CDR1 and CDR2 are LGHNA and YNFKEQ. V was clipped by 0 bases and J by 1 base; unmatched bases: 5. CDR3 length: 17 residues.

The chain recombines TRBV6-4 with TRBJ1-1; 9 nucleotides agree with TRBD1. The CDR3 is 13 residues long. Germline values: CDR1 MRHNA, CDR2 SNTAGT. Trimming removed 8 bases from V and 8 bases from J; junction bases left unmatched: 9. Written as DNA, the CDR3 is TGTGCCAGCCGACAGGGGGGATCTAACGAAGCTTTCTTT. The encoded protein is CASRQGGSNEAFF.

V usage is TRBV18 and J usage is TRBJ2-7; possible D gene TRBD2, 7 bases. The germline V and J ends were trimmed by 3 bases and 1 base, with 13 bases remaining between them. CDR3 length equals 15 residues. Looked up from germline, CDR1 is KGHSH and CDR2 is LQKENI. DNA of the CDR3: TGTGCCAGCTCACCTGGGGGGGCAAGGTCCTACGAGCAGTACTTC. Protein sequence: CASSPGGARSYEQYF.

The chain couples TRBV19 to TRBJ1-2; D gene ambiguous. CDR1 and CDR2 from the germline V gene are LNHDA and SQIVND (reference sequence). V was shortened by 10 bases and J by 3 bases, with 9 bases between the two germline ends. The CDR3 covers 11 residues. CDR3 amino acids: CAIGWDYGYTF. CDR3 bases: TGTGCCATCGGGTGGGACTATGGCTACACCTTC.

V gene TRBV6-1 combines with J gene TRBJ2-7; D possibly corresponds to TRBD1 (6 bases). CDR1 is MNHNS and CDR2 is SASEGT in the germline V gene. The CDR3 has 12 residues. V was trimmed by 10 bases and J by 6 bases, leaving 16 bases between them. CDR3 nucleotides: TGTGCCACGAACGACAGGTTTGGCGAGCAGTACTTC. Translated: CATNDRFGEQYF.

In DNA, the CDR3 is TGTGCCAGCAGTACCGACTGGAACACCGGGGAGCTGTTTTTT. Translation gives CASSTDWNTGELFF. The chain employs TRBV6-1 and TRBJ2-2, with D unclear. Germline V lookup: CDR1 MNHNS, CDR2 SASEGT. Trimming took 5 bases from V and 1 from J, leaving 8 bases between them. The CDR3 consists of 14 residues.

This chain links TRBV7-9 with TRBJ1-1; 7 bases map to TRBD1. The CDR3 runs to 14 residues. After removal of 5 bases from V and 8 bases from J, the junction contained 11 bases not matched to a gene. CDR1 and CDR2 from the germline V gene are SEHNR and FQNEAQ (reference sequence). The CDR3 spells CASSQAGWGQEAFF. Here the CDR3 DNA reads TGTGCCAGCAGCCAGGCCGGGTGGGGACAGGAAGCTTTCTTT.

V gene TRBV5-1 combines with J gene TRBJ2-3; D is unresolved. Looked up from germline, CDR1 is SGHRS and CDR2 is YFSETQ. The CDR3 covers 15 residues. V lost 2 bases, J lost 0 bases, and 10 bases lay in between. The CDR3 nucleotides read TGCGCCAGCAGCTTAAGAGGCGCTAGCACAGATACGCAGTATTTT. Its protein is CASSLRGASTDTQYF.

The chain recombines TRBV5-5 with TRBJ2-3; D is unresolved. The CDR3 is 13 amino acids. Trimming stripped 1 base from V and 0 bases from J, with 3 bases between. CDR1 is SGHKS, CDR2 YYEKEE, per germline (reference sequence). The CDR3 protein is CASSLLSTDTQYF. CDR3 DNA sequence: TGTGCCAGCAGCTTGCTTAGCACAGATACGCAGTATTTT.

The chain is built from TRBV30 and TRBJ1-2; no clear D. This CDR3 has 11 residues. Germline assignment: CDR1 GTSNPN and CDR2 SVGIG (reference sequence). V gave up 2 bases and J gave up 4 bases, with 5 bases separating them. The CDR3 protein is CAWSPGYGYTF. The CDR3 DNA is TGTGCCTGGAGTCCCGGCTATGGCTACACCTTC.

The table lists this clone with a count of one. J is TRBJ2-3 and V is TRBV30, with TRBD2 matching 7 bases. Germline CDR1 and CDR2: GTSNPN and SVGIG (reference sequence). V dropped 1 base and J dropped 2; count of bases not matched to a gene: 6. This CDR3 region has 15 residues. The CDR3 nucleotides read TGTGCCTGGAGTGGGGAGGGTCCCTTCACAGATACGCAGTATTTT. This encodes CAWSGEGPFTDTQYF.

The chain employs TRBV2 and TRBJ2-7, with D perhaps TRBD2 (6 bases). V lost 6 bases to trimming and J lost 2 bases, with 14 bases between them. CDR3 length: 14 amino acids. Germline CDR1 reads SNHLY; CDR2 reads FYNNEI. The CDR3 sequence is CASRSGGLPYEQYF. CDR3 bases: TGTGCCAGCAGGTCCGGAGGGCTCCCCTACGAGCAGTACTTC.

CDR3 coding DNA: TGCGCCAGCAGCCAGGGGACTACACCCGTTTATGGCTACACCTTC. Its protein is CASSQGTTPVYGYTF. The rearrangement uses TRBV4-1 and TRBJ1-2, with D perhaps matching TRBD1 (5 bases). V gave up 3 bases and J gave up 5 bases, with 16 bases separating them. The CDR3 sequence is 15 residues long. CDR1 is MGHRA and CDR2 is YSYEKL in the germline V gene.